This T cell receptor (beta chain) emerged from a study of cytomegalovirus exposure and HLA in healthy donors (dated by TCRdb to about 2017). For the study in its entirety: According to an earlier analysis of a few hundred of the donors, 200 million or so T cells yielded approximately 120 million unique TCR beta sequences and about 280 Gb of sequence data. An early release covering roughly 600 HLA-typed donors comprised 300 to 350 gigabases of sequencing data and approximately 80 million unique TCR sequences. A later genetic analysis took genome-wide SNP genotypes for about three fifths of the roughly 700 donors and used that subset as a discovery cohort. Along with the roughly 700-subject first cohort, a separate validation cohort of over a hundred different subjects was used. The study profiled the T cell repertoires of under 850 subjects by immunosequencing and related them to cytomegalovirus serostatus. Because of strong linkage in the cohort, a few DR-DQ haplotypes were treated as single units for association and clustering. Among the roughly 370 genotyped donors, approximately 77% belonged to the genetic ancestry cluster associated with self-reported Caucasian donors. To predict cytomegalovirus infection status, the study combined high-throughput TCR immunosequencing, statistical association of individual TCRs with disease status, and machine learning. Typing coverage varied by locus: roughly 620-630 donors for A, B, C, DRB1 and DQB1; approximately 500 for DQA1; 600 to 610 for DPA1; approximately 450 for DPB1. Donor age, sex, ethnicity and CMV serostatus were compiled together with the repertoire data. In a later analysis, previously published TCR beta repertoires from several hundred donors were re-analyzed and high-resolution HLA genotyping was added so that TCR occurrence patterns could be studied. In the later analysis, no new phenotypic data were used to find candidate immune exposures; instead, reliance was placed on TCR beta sequences and their occurrence across donors. HLA typing included class I and class II loci at four-digit resolution. The study aimed to test whether signatures of past pathogen exposure could be identified by cataloging public T cell receptors. Among a few hundred genotyped donors of the cohort, an average of approximately 250,000 unique TCR beta nucleotide sequences were sequenced per donor, roughly 20% of them non-productive. An earlier analysis of 587 of the donors used high-throughput TCR beta sequencing to judge whether each TCR beta V gene segment behaved as functional or pseudogenic. All discovery cohort repertoires had been generated on a single sequencing platform.

The cohort comprised several hundred healthy bone marrow donors. At the time of sampling, every cohort member was nominally healthy, though immune exposures that went unrecorded were likely present. The donor was CMV seropositive and belonged to the group of 250 to 300 seropositive cohort members. A peripheral blood sample was provided by each donor, and peripheral blood mononuclear cells were used for TCR beta sequencing. Genomic DNA extraction from the blood cell samples was performed with the Qiagen DNeasy Blood Extraction Kit. Libraries came from the immunoSEQ multiplex PCR assay. The multiplex PCR relied on a mix of 60 forward primers for TCR Vbeta segments and 13 reverse primers for TCR Jbeta segments. The CDR3 region of rearranged TCR beta genes was amplified from genomic DNA with a multiplex PCR assay. The amplified TCR beta libraries were sequenced on the Illumina HiSeq System as 87-base-pair reads. The published analysis was carried out like this. A later analysis counted about 80 million unique TCR beta chains across the 650 to 700 repertoires, and around 9.9 million of these chains were shared by at least two donors. A nearest-neighbor algorithm error-corrected the raw reads and collapsed the reads into unique sequences, merging closely related sequences to remove PCR and sequencing errors. V, D and J gene segments were assigned by aligning CDR3 sequences to IMGT reference sequences. For a sequence to be retained, at least a six-nucleotide match to both a V gene segment and a J gene segment was required. A rearrangement was called productive if the CDR3 had no stop codons and remained in frame with V and J, and every other rearrangement was called non-productive. Following IMGT convention, CDR3 was defined as the stretch from the second conserved V-encoded cysteine to the conserved J-encoded phenylalanine. Sequences without an unambiguous match to a single V gene segment were excluded from the earlier analysis of about 630 of the donors. In an earlier analysis of a few hundred of the donors, V segments were called functional above 56.7% productive rearrangements and were called segregating when the between-donor standard deviation exceeded 5%. A statistical classification framework was built for diagnosing cytomegalovirus status from the catalog of TCR beta chain sequences. In a later analysis, TCR nucleotide sequences were compared against IMGT/GENE-DB human TR gene sequences so that V and J genes could be assigned. A later analysis assigned CDR3 sequences and most-parsimonious VDJ recombination scenarios with the TCRdist pipeline. A later analysis defined each TCR beta chain by its CDR3 amino acid sequence plus V-gene family, and excluded reads lacking a unique V-gene family. To address suspected cross-contamination and a sequencing artifact, a later analysis removed some 620 highly shared, low-generation-probability nucleotide sequences. For each public chain, a later analysis derived a clonal expansion index from normalized ranks of inferred template counts within each repertoire. In a later analysis, generation probabilities were computed with a VDJ recombination model fitted to out-of-frame rearrangements, and the resulting probabilities were checked against IGoR. A later analysis scored TCR-TCR, TCR-HLA and TCR-CMV co-occurrence with hypergeometric tests, applying a repertoire-size bias correction to TCR pairs. False discovery rates were estimated in a later analysis by permuting HLA or CMV assignments 20 times. In a later analysis, co-occurring TCRs were grouped using DBSCAN, and TCRdist sequence similarity was added for clustering within HLA-allele-positive subsets. Repertoires with fewer than 30,000 or more than 120,000 public chains were left out of co-occurrence clustering, as were five repertoires with anomalous nucleotide sharing. Here the immuneACCESS table is served through TCRdb, limited to in-frame sequences with V and J called. Missing clones are a known gap in these copies; in checked studies unresolved V genes cover under half, and the rest lacks a known reason. V, J and clone size are those of that table, while D and trimming were read from the DNA. This sample comprises approximately 140,000 clones, about four fifths of them detected only once. Together, the top ten hold 6.3% of the sample.

Beyond this particular receptor, the publication reports: Assigning TCR associations to individual alleles was difficult when HLA alleles, especially DR and DQ, strongly co-occurred. This cohort had only TCR beta chains sequenced, and the lack of alpha or paired-chain data limited which features could be detected. An earlier analysis of around 500 of the donors showed that most TCR beta V segments appeared in productive rearrangements either about 90% or about 30% of the time, which broadly matched IMGT annotations. In a later analysis, several top co-occurrence clusters were reported to appear linked to parvovirus B19, influenza, CMV and Epstein-Barr virus. Compared with equally common non-associated chains, HLA-associated TCR beta chains in a later analysis were more clonally expanded and had lower generation probabilities. Sequencing depth was assumed to be roughly uniform across donors in the presence/absence analyses, though that assumption may not hold. In a later analysis, the rate of TCR association differed among HLA loci, with DRB1 alleles having the most associated TCRs and HLA-C alleles having the fewest. Most TCR sequences were seen in very few donors, while some public TCRs were found in many individuals. According to the authors, the approach could potentially be generalized to other disease states and immunological phenotypes. A later genetic analysis associated a missense DCLRE1C variant with V-gene and J-gene trimming of TCR beta chains, and an independent cohort replicated the association. Cytomegalovirus status was reported to be diagnosed by the classifier with high specificity and sensitivity in both the original and validation cohorts. Because HLA typing was unavailable for some donors at each locus, only the typed subset was used in association tests. Linkage disequilibrium might explain the correlated functional status among segregating V segments, but an unknown experimental factor could not be ruled out. The earlier analysis of some 540 of the donors excluded some 16 rarely observed V segments, including chromosome 9 orphons, because counts were too low. In a later genetic analysis, fewer N-insertions in productive TCRs were reported among donors in an Asian-associated ancestry cluster than the roughly 700-donor mean. A further reported finding was that TCR beta sequences accurately predicted the HLA-A and HLA-B alleles for most subjects in the first cohort. Most CMV-associated TCR beta chains appeared to be HLA-restricted in a later analysis, and the HLA associations seemed to be driven largely by CMV exposure. In the study, around 160 TCR beta chains were listed as associated with cytomegalovirus. The sequencing pipeline was judged likely to have produced a cluster of highly shared sequence variants as a technical artifact. For the cohort, immune exposure information was limited to CMV serostatus. A later analysis associated about 16,000 TCR beta sequences with specific HLA alleles at a false discovery rate of 0.05. In vitro tests confirmed that a few of the cytomegalovirus-associated TCR beta chains recognize cytomegalovirus antigens.

Comment on this clone: No cognate antigen has been identified for it. There are no base qualities to consult, and no much larger clone falls within one base.

Specimen: PBMCs. This TCR came from a man aged 50 to 59 in good health and CMV-seropositive.

CDR3 reads: CASRYSEQGREVEKLFF. The DNA sequence is as follows: TGTGCAAGTCGCTACAGTGAACAGGGGCGGGAAGTTGAAAAACTGTTTTTT. The chain joins TRBV12-2 to TRBJ1-4; TRBD1 was called by the table and not checked on the DNA. TRBV12-2 is a pseudogene. Its CDR3 holds 17 amino acids, cysteine through phenylalanine. Only the CDR3 portion is preserved as DNA: 51 bases, with reading frame beginning at the first base.